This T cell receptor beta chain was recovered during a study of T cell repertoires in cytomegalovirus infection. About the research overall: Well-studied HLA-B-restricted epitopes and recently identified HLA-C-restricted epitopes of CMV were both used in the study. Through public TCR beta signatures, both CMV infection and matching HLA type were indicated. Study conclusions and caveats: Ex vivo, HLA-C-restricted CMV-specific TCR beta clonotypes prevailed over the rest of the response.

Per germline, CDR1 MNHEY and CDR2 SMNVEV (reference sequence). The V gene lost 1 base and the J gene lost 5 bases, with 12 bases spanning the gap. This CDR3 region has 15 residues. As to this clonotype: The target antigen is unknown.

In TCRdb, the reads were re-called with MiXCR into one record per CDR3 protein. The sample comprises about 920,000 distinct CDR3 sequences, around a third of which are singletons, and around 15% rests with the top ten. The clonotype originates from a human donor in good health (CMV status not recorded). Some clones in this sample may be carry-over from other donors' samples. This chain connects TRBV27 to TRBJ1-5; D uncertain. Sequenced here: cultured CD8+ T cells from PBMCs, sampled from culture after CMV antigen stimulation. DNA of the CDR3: TGTGCCAGCAGTTTATTATCCCCTCTGGATCAGCCCCAGCATTTT. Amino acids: CASSLLSPLDQPQHF.